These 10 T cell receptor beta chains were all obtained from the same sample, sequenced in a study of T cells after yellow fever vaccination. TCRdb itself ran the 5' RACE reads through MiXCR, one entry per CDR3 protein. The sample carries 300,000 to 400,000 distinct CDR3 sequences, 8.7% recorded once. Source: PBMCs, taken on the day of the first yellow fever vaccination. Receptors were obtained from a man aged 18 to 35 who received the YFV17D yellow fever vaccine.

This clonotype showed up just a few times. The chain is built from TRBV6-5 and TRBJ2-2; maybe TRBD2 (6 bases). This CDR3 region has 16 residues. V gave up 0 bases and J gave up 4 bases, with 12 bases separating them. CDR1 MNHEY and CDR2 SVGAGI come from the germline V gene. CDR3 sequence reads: CASSYSPQRVTGELFF. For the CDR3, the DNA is TGTGCCAGCAGTTACTCCCCCCAGCGGGTCACCGGGGAGCTGTTTTTT.

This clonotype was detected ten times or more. CDR3 bases: TGTGCCAGCAGCCGCGGGGAGCTGTTTTTT. Residues: CASSRGELFF. V usage is TRBV12-3 or TRBV12-4 and J usage is TRBJ2-2; D not certain. Trimming took 6 bases from V and 7 from J, leaving 3 bases between them. The CDR3 sequence is 10 residues long.

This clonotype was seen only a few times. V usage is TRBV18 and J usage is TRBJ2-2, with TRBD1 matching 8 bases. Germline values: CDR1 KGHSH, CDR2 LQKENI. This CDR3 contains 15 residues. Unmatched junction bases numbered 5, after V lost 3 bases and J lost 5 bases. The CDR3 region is CASSPDRALTGELFF. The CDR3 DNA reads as TGTGCCAGCTCACCGGACAGGGCGTTGACCGGGGAGCTGTTTTTT.

CDR3 sequence: CASSPPTGGTDTQYF. CDR3 DNA sequence: TGTGCCAGCAGCCCACCGACAGGGGGAACAGATACGCAGTATTTT. This chain connects TRBV5-6 to TRBJ2-3; 9 bases agree with TRBD1. CDR1 and CDR2 (germline): SGHDT, YYEEEE. Unmatched junction bases numbered 6, after V lost 4 bases and J lost 3 bases. The CDR3 extends over 15 amino acids. The full variable domain, its missing parts supplied by reference TRBV5-6 and TRBJ2-3, is DAGVTQSPTHLIKTRGQQVTLRCSPKSGHDTVSWYQQALGQGPQFIFQYYEEEERQRGNFPDRFSGHQFPNYSSELNVNALLLGDSALYLCASSPPTGGTDTQYFGPGTRLTVL.

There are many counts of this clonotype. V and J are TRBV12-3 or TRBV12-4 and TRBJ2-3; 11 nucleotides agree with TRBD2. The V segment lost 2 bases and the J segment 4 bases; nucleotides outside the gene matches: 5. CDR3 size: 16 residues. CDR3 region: CASSLIGSGGADTQYF. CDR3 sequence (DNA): TGTGCCAGCAGTTTAATTGGTAGCGGGGGGGCAGATACGCAGTATTTT.

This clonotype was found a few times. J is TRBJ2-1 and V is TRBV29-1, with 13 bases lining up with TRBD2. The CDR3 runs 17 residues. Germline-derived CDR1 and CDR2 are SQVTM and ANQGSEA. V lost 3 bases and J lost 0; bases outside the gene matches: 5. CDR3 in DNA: TGCAGCGTTGAGGGACTAGCGGGACATGCCTCCTACAATGAGCAGTTCTTC. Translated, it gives CSVEGLAGHASYNEQFF.

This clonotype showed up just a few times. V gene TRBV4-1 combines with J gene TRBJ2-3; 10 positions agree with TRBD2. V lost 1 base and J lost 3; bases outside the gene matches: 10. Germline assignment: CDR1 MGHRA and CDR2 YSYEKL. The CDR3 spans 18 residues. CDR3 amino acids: CASSQVLAGVGGTDTQYF. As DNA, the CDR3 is TGCGCCAGCAGCCAAGTCCTAGCGGGGGTGGGAGGGACAGATACGCAGTATTTT.

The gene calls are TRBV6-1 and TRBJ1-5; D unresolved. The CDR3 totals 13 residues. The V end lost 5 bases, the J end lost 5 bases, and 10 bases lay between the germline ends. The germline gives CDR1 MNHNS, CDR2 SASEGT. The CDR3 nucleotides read TGTGCCAGCAGTCGACACGGGGATCAGCCCCAGCATTTT. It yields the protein CASSRHGDQPQHF.

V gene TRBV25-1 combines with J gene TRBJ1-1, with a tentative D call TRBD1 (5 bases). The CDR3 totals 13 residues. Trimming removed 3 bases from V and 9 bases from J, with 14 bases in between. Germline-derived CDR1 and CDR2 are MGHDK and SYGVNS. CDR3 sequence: CASSDPGGAQAFF. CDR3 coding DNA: TGTGCCAGCAGTGATCCGGGAGGGGCTCAAGCTTTCTTT.

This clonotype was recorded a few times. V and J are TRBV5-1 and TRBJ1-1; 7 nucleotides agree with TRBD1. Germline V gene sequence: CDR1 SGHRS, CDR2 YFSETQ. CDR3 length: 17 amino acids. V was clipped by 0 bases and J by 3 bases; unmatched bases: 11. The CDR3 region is CASSLGRGAPVDTEAFF. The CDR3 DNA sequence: TGCGCCAGCAGCTTGGGCAGGGGGGCTCCGGTGGACACTGAAGCTTTCTTT.